What follows are 22 T cell receptor beta chains derived from one specimen sequenced in a study of breast tumors, draining lymph nodes, adjacent tissues. TCRdb re-analysed the multiplex PCR reads in MiXCR, keeping a single row per CDR3 protein. The sample records some 21,000 distinct CDR3 sequences, roughly 40% being singletons. The specimen was breast tumor tissue. These receptors came from a female donor with breast cancer. Some clones in this sample may be carry-over from other donors' samples.

The sample holds a few counts of this clonotype. V usage is TRBV7-9 and J usage is TRBJ2-4; 7 bases fit TRBD1. Germline V lookup: CDR1 SEHNR, CDR2 FQNEAQ (reference sequence). V lost 0 bases, J lost 3 bases, and 8 bases stayed unmatched. The CDR3 is 17 amino acids. The CDR3 nucleotides read TGTGCCAGCAGCTTAGCGCAGGGGGAGTGGGGCAAAAACATTCAGTACTTC. Protein: CASSLAQGEWGKNIQYF.

The chain joins TRBV24-1 to TRBJ2-5, with D perhaps matching TRBD1 or TRBD2 (6 bases each). Germline-derived CDR1 and CDR2 are KGHDR and SFDVKD. The CDR3 runs to 15 residues. V lost 3 bases and J lost 4, with 14 bases in between. The CDR3 bases are TGTGCCACCAGTGATCCCGGGACGGGGGCAGAGACCCAGTACTTC. It yields the protein CATSDPGTGAETQYF.

This clonotype was observed many times. The V call is TRBV5-1, the J call TRBJ2-1; TRBD1 agrees at 8 bases. CDR1 and CDR2 from the germline V gene are SGHRS and YFSETQ. The CDR3 extends over 14 amino acids. V gave up 4 bases and J gave up 9 bases; unmatched junction bases: 9. The DNA for the CDR3 is TGCGCCAGCAGCGGAGGACAGGGCCCAAGTGAGCAGTTCTTC. Protein product: CASSGGQGPSEQFF.

This chain's CDR3 is CSGWGLAGVQTGELFF. CDR3 DNA sequence: TGCAGCGGGTGGGGACTAGCGGGAGTGCAAACCGGGGAGCTGTTTTTT. V and J are TRBV29-1 and TRBJ2-2, with TRBD2 matching over 14 bases. V was clipped by 7 bases and J by 5 bases; unmatched bases: 9. CDR3 length: 16 amino acids. The germline V gene has CDR1 SQVTM and CDR2 ANQGSEA.

The J gene is TRBJ1-2, the V gene TRBV4-1; D unclear. With 0 bases removed from V and 7 bases from J, the gap between germline ends came to 12 bases. The CDR3 runs to 14 residues. Germline V gene lookup returns CDR1 MGHRA and CDR2 YSYEKL. In DNA form, the CDR3 reads TGCGCCAGCAGCCAAGAGGGTTTGCTGGGTGGCTACACCTTC. Protein product: CASSQEGLLGGYTF.

Remarks on this clonotype: Since a much larger clone is just one base distant, this may be a read error. The chain recombines TRBV5-4 with TRBJ2-6, with unresolved D. Trimming took off 0 bases at V and 2 bases at J, with 12 bases between the two ends. Germline V gene lookup returns CDR1 SGHNT and CDR2 YYREEE (reference sequence). The CDR3 is 17 residues long. The CDR3 DNA reads TGTGCCAGCAGCTTGGGGGCCCCGGGTACTGGGGCCAACGTCCTGACTTTC. The encoded protein is CASSLGAPGTGANVLTF.

This clonotype was seen a few times. This rearrangement joins TRBV7-8 to TRBJ2-1; the match to TRBD1 covers 9 bases. The germline gives CDR1 SGHVS, CDR2 FQNEAQ. There are 15 residues in the CDR3. After removal of 8 bases from V and 0 bases from J, the junction contained 5 bases not matched to a gene. The CDR3 reads CASESGQGSYNEQFF. The CDR3 nucleotides are TGTGCCAGCGAATCGGGACAGGGCTCCTACAATGAGCAGTTCTTC.

The chain uses TRBV11-3 and TRBJ1-2; 7 nucleotides agree with TRBD1. The germline gives CDR1 SGHNT, CDR2 YENEEA. V lost 7 bases and J lost 2; bases outside the gene matches: 4. CDR3 length: 13 amino acids. The CDR3 nucleotides read TGTGCCAGCACCAAGACAGGGAACTATGGCTACACCTTC. Amino acid sequence: CASTKTGNYGYTF.

The rearrangement uses TRBV19 and TRBJ2-3; 12 bases line up with TRBD1. Germline-derived CDR1 and CDR2 are LNHDA and SQIVND (reference sequence). CDR3 size: 19 residues. After removal of 1 base from V and 2 bases from J, the junction contained 10 bases not matched to a gene. The CDR3 sequence is CASSIALTGTGGITDTQYF. The CDR3 DNA reads as TGTGCCAGTAGTATAGCTCTCACCGGGACAGGGGGCATCACAGATACGCAGTATTTT.

V usage is TRBV11-3 and J usage is TRBJ1-4; maybe TRBD1 (5 bases). CDR1 is SGHNT, CDR2 YENEEA, per germline. The CDR3 length is 15 residues. V lost 6 bases and J 7 bases, leaving 18 bases between the germline ends. In DNA form, the CDR3 reads TGTGCCAGCAGTTTGGAGGGGCAGGGAGGTGAAAAACTGTTTTTT. Its protein is CASSLEGQGGEKLFF.

This clonotype was seen ten or more times. The chain couples TRBV20-1 to TRBJ2-7; 10 bases fit TRBD1. This CDR3 is built from 15 residues. V lost 3 bases and J lost 3; bases outside the gene matches: 8. Germline CDR1 and CDR2: DFQATT and SNEGSKA (reference sequence). CDR3 sequence reads: CSARGLDRGFYEQYF. Here the CDR3 DNA reads TGCAGTGCTAGGGGATTGGACAGGGGGTTCTACGAGCAGTACTTC.

The rearrangement links TRBV28 to TRBJ2-3; D is unresolved. The CDR3 has 12 amino acids. Germline V gives CDR1 MDHEN, CDR2 SYDVKM. V shed 5 bases and J shed 3 bases, with 6 bases lying between them. This CDR3 is CASSDRTDTQYF. The DNA of the CDR3 is TGTGCCAGCAGTGACCGAACAGATACGCAGTATTTT.

Many counts were recorded for this clonotype. The chain has TRBV12-3 or TRBV12-4 and TRBJ2-2; TRBD2 is a possible D gene (6 bases). V lost 5 bases and J lost 3, with 19 bases in between. This CDR3 is built from 17 residues. The CDR3 region is CASSPRWRGHYTGELFF. In DNA form, the CDR3 reads TGTGCCAGCAGTCCCCGTTGGAGGGGCCATTACACCGGGGAGCTGTTTTTT.

In its sample, this clonotype was seen many times. V gene TRBV9 combines with J gene TRBJ2-1; 8 nucleotides align to TRBD2. The CDR3 is made up of 15 amino acids. The V segment lost 4 bases and the J segment 0 bases; nucleotides outside the gene matches: 3. Per germline, CDR1 SGDLS and CDR2 YYNGEE. The CDR3 loop is CASSPGGASYNEQFF. CDR3 nucleotides: TGTGCCAGCAGCCCCGGGGGGGCCTCCTACAATGAGCAGTTCTTC.

This clonotype has ten or more counts. CDR3 in DNA: TGTGCCAGCAGCCAGGACGGCAGTTACGAGCAGTACTTC. Amino acid sequence: CASSQDGSYEQYF. This sequence joins TRBV14 and TRBJ2-7; D not resolved. The length of the CDR3 is 13 residues. V was pared by 3 bases and J by 4 bases, with 10 bases between. Germline lookup yields CDR1 SGHDN and CDR2 FVKESK.

The rearrangement links TRBV6-1 to TRBJ2-3; 13 bases map to TRBD2. CDR1 and CDR2 (germline): MNHNS, SASEGT. Germline trimming cut 5 bases from V and 4 bases from J; bases unmatched to any gene: 3. The CDR3 runs 15 residues. The DNA of the CDR3 is TGTGCCAGCAGTACTAGCGGGGGGGCCGCAGATACGCAGTATTTT. Residues: CASSTSGGAADTQYF.

In its sample, this clonotype was seen many times. The CDR3 reads CASRNPGHSNEKLFF. The CDR3, as DNA: TGTGCCAGCAGAAACCCGGGACATTCTAATGAAAAACTGTTTTTT. The chain has TRBV7-2 and TRBJ1-4, with a possible D match to TRBD1 (6 bases). The CDR3 sequence is 15 residues long. Trimming removed 6 bases at V and 3 bases at J, with 14 bases between. Germline CDR1 is SGHTA and CDR2 is FQGNSA.

The chain combines TRBV29-1 with TRBJ1-4, with a tentative D call TRBD1 (5 bases). The CDR3 is 15 amino acids. V was shortened by 0 bases and J by 7 bases, with 15 bases between the two germline ends. Looked up from germline, CDR1 is SQVTM and CDR2 is ANQGSEA. The DNA for the CDR3 is TGCAGCGTTGAAGATAGTCCTATGCAGGGTGAAAAACTGTTTTTT. Translated, it gives CSVEDSPMQGEKLFF.

By sample share, this clonotype is medium-sized. The rearrangement joins TRBV30 to TRBJ2-3; 7 nucleotides agree with TRBD1. This CDR3 comprises 14 residues. CDR1 is GTSNPN and CDR2 is SVGIG in the germline V gene (reference sequence). V shed 5 bases and J 1 base; nucleotides not matched to a gene: 6. CDR3: CAWDTGVGTDTQYF. DNA of the CDR3: TGTGCCTGGGACACAGGGGTTGGCACAGATACGCAGTATTTT.

This clonotype was recorded many times. Sequence at one end of the junction differs from germline and may be a read error. The chain couples TRBV9 to TRBJ1-6; 8 bases agree with TRBD1. The CDR3 contains 15 residues. Looked up from germline, CDR1 is SGDLS and CDR2 is YYNGEE. This CDR3 is CASSASGQGNSPPHF. The CDR3 coding sequence is TGTGCCAGCAGTGCATCCGGACAGGGCAATTCACCCCCCCACTTT.

In this sample, this clonotype turned up a few times. The V gene is TRBV29-1, the J gene TRBJ1-5, with unresolved D. This CDR3 region has 13 residues. From germline, CDR1 is SQVTM and CDR2 ANQGSEA. Trimming took off 5 bases at V and 0 bases at J, with 8 bases between the two ends. CDR3 region: CSVSTASNQPQHF. In nucleotides, the CDR3 is TGCAGCGTTTCGACGGCTAGCAATCAGCCCCAGCATTTT.

This clonotype was seen many times. V and J are TRBV10-2 and TRBJ2-5; D might be TRBD2 (6 bases). The CDR3 length is 17 residues. The germline CDR1 and CDR2 sequences are WSHSY and SAAADI. V was cut by 3 bases and J by 5 bases, with 22 bases left in between. In DNA, the CDR3 is TGCGCCAGCAGTGAACCCGACTTAACCCTCAGCGGGGAGACCCAGTACTTC. It encodes CASSEPDLTLSGETQYF.